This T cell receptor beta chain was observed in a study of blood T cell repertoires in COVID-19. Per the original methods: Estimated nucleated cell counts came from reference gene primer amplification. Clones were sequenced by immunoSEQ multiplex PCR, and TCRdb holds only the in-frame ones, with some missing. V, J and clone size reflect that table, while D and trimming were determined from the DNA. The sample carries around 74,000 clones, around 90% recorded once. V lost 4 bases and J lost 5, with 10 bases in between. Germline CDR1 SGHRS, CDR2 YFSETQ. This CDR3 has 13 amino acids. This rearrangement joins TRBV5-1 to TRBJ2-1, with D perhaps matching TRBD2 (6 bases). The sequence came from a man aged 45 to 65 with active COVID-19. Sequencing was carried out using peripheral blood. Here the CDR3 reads CASSVGLNNEQFF. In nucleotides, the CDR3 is TGCGCCAGCAGCGTGGGACTTAACAATGAGCAGTTCTTC.